This TCR beta chain came from a study of cytomegalovirus exposure and HLA in healthy donors (dated by TCRdb to 2016 to 2017). About the investigation overall: According to an earlier analysis of 587 of the donors, about 179 million T cells yielded some 120 million unique TCR beta sequences and approximately 280 Gb of sequence data. The study combined high-throughput TCR immunosequencing, statistical association of individual TCRs with disease status, and machine learning to predict cytomegalovirus infection status. An earlier analysis of about 600 of the donors used high-throughput TCR beta sequencing to judge whether each TCR beta V gene segment behaved as functional or pseudogenic. All discovery cohort repertoires had been generated using a single sequencing platform. HLA typing covered class I and class II loci at four-digit resolution. Across 300 to 400 genotyped donors of the cohort, an average of about 220,000 unique TCR beta nucleotide sequences per donor were sequenced, and roughly a sixth of those sequences were non-productive. An early release that covered around 590 HLA-typed donors contained around 300 gigabases of sequencing data and 85 million to 100 million unique TCR sequences. Typing coverage differed by locus: A, B, C, DRB1 and DQB1 were typed in about 620-630 donors, DQA1 in about 500, DPA1 in around 600, and DPB1 in 472. Roughly 5 DR-DQ haplotypes were handled as single units for association and clustering because linkage in the cohort was strong. A later analysis re-examined previously published TCR beta repertoires from 600 to 700 donors and added high-resolution HLA genotyping to investigate patterns of TCR occurrence. The genetic ancestry cluster associated with self-reported Caucasian donors included 70% to 85% of the approximately 410 genotyped donors. The study aimed to test whether signatures of past pathogen exposure could be identified by cataloging public T cell receptors. The study profiled the T cell repertoires of hundreds of subjects by immunosequencing and related them to cytomegalovirus serostatus. Besides the first cohort of 666 subjects, a separate validation cohort made up of 120 or so different subjects was used. In a later genetic analysis, genome-wide SNP genotypes for about 55% of the roughly 670 donors were used, and that subset was treated as a discovery cohort. Donor age, sex, ethnicity and CMV serostatus were collected together with the repertoire data. Rather than drawing on any new phenotypic data, the later analysis identified candidate immune exposures from TCR beta sequences and the way those sequences occurred across donors.

The receptor library was made with the immunoSEQ multiplex PCR assay. For the multiplex PCR, a mixture combining 60 forward primers for TCR Vbeta segments and 13 reverse primers for TCR Jbeta segments was used. The CDR3 region of rearranged TCR beta genes was amplified from genomic DNA by a multiplex PCR assay. Amplified TCR beta libraries were sequenced as 87-base-pair reads on the Illumina HiSeq System. As for the authors' bioinformatics: Across the 700 or so repertoires, a later analysis counted roughly 77 million unique TCR beta chains, around 10 million of which were shared by at least two donors. A nearest-neighbor algorithm error-corrected the raw reads and collapsed the reads into unique sequences, merging closely related sequences to remove PCR and sequencing errors. CDR3 sequences were aligned to IMGT reference sequences to assign V, D and J gene segments. For a sequence to be retained, a match of at least six nucleotides to both a V gene segment and a J gene segment was required. A rearrangement counted as productive if the CDR3 had no stop codons and remained in frame with V and J, and every other rearrangement counted as non-productive. Following IMGT convention, CDR3 was defined as the stretch from the second conserved V-encoded cysteine up to the conserved J-encoded phenylalanine. The earlier analysis of 500 to 650 of the donors excluded any sequence lacking an unambiguous match to a single V gene segment. An earlier analysis of several hundred of the donors called V segments functional above 56.7% productive rearrangements and segregating when the between-donor standard deviation exceeded 5%. A statistical classification framework was built to diagnose cytomegalovirus status from the catalog of TCR beta chain sequences. V and J gene assignment, in a later analysis, came from comparing TCR nucleotide sequences with IMGT/GENE-DB human TR gene sequences. A later analysis assigned CDR3 sequences and most-parsimonious VDJ recombination scenarios with the TCRdist pipeline. In a later analysis, each TCR beta chain was defined by its CDR3 amino acid sequence together with its V-gene family, and reads lacking a unique V-gene family were excluded. As a way to deal with suspected cross-contamination and a sequencing artifact, a later analysis dropped 450 to 600 nucleotide sequences that were highly shared and had low generation probability. For each public chain, a later analysis derived a clonal expansion index from normalized ranks of inferred template counts within each repertoire. In a later analysis, generation probabilities were computed using a VDJ recombination model fitted to out-of-frame rearrangements, and the results were checked against IGoR. In a later analysis, hypergeometric tests were used to score TCR-TCR, TCR-HLA and TCR-CMV co-occurrence, with a repertoire-size bias correction applied to TCR pairs. To estimate false discovery rates, a later analysis permuted the HLA or CMV assignments 20 times. A later analysis grouped co-occurring TCRs with DBSCAN, adding TCRdist sequence similarity when clustering within HLA-allele-positive subsets. For co-occurrence clustering, repertoires with fewer than 30,000 or more than 120,000 public chains were excluded, along with roughly five repertoires with anomalous nucleotide sharing. The source is immuneACCESS, and TCRdb retained only in-frame sequences with V and J called. Part of the clones is not carried over; for the studies checked, unresolved V genes explain less than half of this, and the remainder is unexplained. From that table come the V and J calls and clone size; the DNA was used to work out D and trimming. The sample contains about 110,000 clones, 80% to 85% of them found a single time. The ten largest clones capture 2.2% of the sample.

Trimming accounts for 5 bases at V and 8 bases at J, while the number of junction bases matched to no gene is 15. The germline V gene yields SGHTA for CDR1 and FQGTGA for CDR2. From the cysteine through the phenylalanine, the CDR3 covers 16 amino acids. Kept here is only the CDR3 DNA, which spans 48 bases and is read in frame from base 1. Results and caveats for the whole study, not just this receptor: In a later analysis, several top co-occurrence clusters were reported to appear linked to parvovirus B19, influenza, CMV and Epstein-Barr virus. Most TCR sequences were seen in very few donors, while some public TCRs were found in many individuals. The authors suggested that the approach could potentially be generalized to other disease states and immunological phenotypes. Correlated functional status among segregating V segments might be attributable to linkage disequilibrium, but an unknown experimental factor could not be ruled out. A further reported finding was that TCR beta sequences accurately predicted the HLA-A and HLA-B alleles for most subjects in the first cohort. Because the 87-base-pair reads could not distinguish some IMGT-functional V segments, including TRBV6-2 and TRBV6-3, those segments were excluded. In both the original and validation cohorts, the classifier was reported to diagnose cytomegalovirus status with high specificity and sensitivity. Because HLA typing was unavailable for some donors at each locus, only the typed subset was used in association tests. A group of highly shared sequence variants was considered likely to be a technical artifact of the sequencing pipeline. Seventeen rarely observed V segments, including chromosome 9 orphons, were excluded from the earlier analysis of approximately 600 of the donors because counts were too low. Compared with equally common non-associated chains, HLA-associated TCR beta chains in a later analysis were more clonally expanded and had lower generation probabilities. Roughly uniform sequencing depth across donors was assumed in presence/absence analyses, although this assumption may not hold. Specific HLA alleles were associated with 16,951 TCR beta sequences at a false discovery rate of 0.05 in a later analysis. A later analysis found that most CMV-associated TCR beta chains appeared HLA-restricted, with HLA associations seemingly driven largely by CMV exposure. In a later genetic analysis, fewer N-insertions in productive TCRs were reported among donors in an Asian-associated ancestry cluster than the approximately 670-donor mean. A later analysis found that TCR association rates varied across HLA loci, with DRB1 alleles showing the most associated TCRs and HLA-C alleles the fewest. In an earlier analysis of 587 of the donors, most TCR beta V segments appeared in productive rearrangements about 87% or about 30% of the time, broadly matching IMGT annotations. When HLA alleles, especially DR and DQ, strongly co-occurred, attributing TCR associations to individual alleles was difficult. A few of the identified cytomegalovirus-associated TCR beta chains were confirmed in vitro to be specific for cytomegalovirus antigens. Immune exposure information for the cohort was limited to CMV serostatus. The study gave a list of 150 to 200 TCR beta chains associated with cytomegalovirus. In this cohort, only TCR beta chains were sequenced, and detectable features were limited by the absence of alpha or paired-chain data. A later genetic analysis associated a missense DCLRE1C variant with V-gene and J-gene trimming of TCR beta chains, and an independent cohort replicated the association.

With respect to this clone: This clone's antigen is unknown. One base away there is no much larger clone; base qualities are not given.

In total, around 600 healthy bone marrow donors made up the cohort. Cohort members were all nominally healthy when sampled, although unrecorded immune exposures were likely present. The donor tested CMV seronegative and was one of the 352 seronegative cohort members. A peripheral blood sample was collected from each donor, and TCR beta sequencing was performed on peripheral blood mononuclear cells. The Qiagen DNeasy Blood Extraction Kit was used to extract genomic DNA from the blood cell samples. Sequenced sample: PBMCs. The sequence is built from TRBV7-3 and TRBJ2-1, and TRBD1 aligns with 7 junction nucleotides. The TCR sequence derives from a woman in her twenties or thirties in good health and CMV-seronegative. Read as DNA, the sequence is TGTGCCAGCAGCAAGACACGGGACAGTGGTCTCCATGAGCAGTTCTTC. Its amino acids are CASSKTRDSGLHEQFF.